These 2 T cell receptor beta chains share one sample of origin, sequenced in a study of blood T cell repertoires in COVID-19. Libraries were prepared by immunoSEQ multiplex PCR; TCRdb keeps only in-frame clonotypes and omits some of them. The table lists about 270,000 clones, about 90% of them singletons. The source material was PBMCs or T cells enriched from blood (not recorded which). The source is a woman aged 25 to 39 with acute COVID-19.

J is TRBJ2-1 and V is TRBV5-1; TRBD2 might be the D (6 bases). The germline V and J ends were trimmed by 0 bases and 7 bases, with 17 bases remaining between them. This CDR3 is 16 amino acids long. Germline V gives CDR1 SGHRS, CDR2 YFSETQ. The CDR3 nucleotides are TGCGCCAGCAGCTTGGATTGGGGAGGACGGATAAATGAGCAGTTCTTC. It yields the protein CASSLDWGGRINEQFF.

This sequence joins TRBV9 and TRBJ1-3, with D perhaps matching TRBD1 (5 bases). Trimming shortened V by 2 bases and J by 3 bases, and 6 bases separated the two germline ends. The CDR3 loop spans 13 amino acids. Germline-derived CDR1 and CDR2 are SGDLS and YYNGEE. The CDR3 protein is CASSVGGGNTIYF. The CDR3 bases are TGTGCCAGCAGCGTCGGGGGTGGAAACACCATATATTTT. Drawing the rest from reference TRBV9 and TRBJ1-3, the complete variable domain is DSGVTQTPKHLITATGQRVTLRCSPRSGDLSVYWYQQSLDQGLQFLIQYYNGEERAKGNILERFSAQQFPDLHSELNLSSLELGDSALYFCASSVGGGNTIYFGEGSWLTVV.